This T cell receptor (beta chain) originates from a study of sequential checkpoint blockade in melanoma. For the study at large: Roughly 20 patients had tumor biopsies before treatment and at week 13.

Treatment of the sample: randomized to nivolumab then ipilimumab (arm A) or the reverse (arm B). TCRdb keeps only in-frame clones here, not all; method: immunoSEQ multiplex PCR. The sample includes more than 6,000 clones, around 21% seen only once; the top ten take 9%. A few counts support this clone. Its specificity is not known. This CDR3 region has 15 residues. J lost 4 bases, V lost 8 bases, and 5 bases had no gene match. CDR1 LNHDA and CDR2 SQIVND come from the germline V gene (reference sequence). General study results and limits: About 30 times likelier clinical benefit followed increased tumor T-cell fraction and clonality.

Sequencing used tumor tissue (inferred from file names), obtained from a patient given nivolumab and ipilimumab in sequence. The rearrangement joins TRBV19 to TRBJ2-3, with 14 bases identical to TRBD2. The sequence was obtained from a human donor with melanoma. The CDR3 sequence is CASRGLAGAPDTQYF. In DNA form, the CDR3 reads TGTGCCAGTCGGGGACTAGCGGGAGCCCCAGATACGCAGTATTTT. The whole variable domain, remainder taken from reference TRBV19 and TRBJ2-3, is DGGITQSPKYLFRKEGQNVTLSCEQNLNHDAMYWYRQDPGQGLRLIYYSQIVNDFQKGDIAEGYSVSREKKESFPLTVTSAQKNPTAFYLCASRGLAGAPDTQYFGPGTRLTVL.